The 29 T cell receptor beta chains below were found in one sample sequenced in a study of regulatory T cells in long-lasting Graves disease. Relying on iRepertoire HTBI primers and Arm-PCR of CDR3 regions, the team built TCR beta libraries. TCRdb analysed the multiplex PCR reads with MiXCR anew, one entry per CDR3 protein. The data hold hundreds of thousands of distinct CDR3 sequences, with around 16% observed a single time. Regarding time point: newly diagnosed GD, antithyroid drugs for less than 3 months. From RNA extracted from PBMCs, the TCR library was made. The same data also contributed to another study, on T cells in Graves' hyperthyroidism and ophthalmopathy.

This specimen was peripheral blood mononuclear cells (PBMCs), taken at new diagnosis, from a patient treated with antithyroid drugs. The receptor set was obtained from a middle-aged woman with Graves disease.

The V gene is TRBV11-2, the J gene TRBJ2-5; no definite D call. V was pared by 4 bases and J by 1 base, with 10 bases between. Germline CDR1 SGHAT, CDR2 FQNNGV. The CDR3 spans 14 residues. The CDR3 sequence: CASSSETFQETQYF. Here the CDR3 DNA reads TGTGCCAGCAGCTCAGAGACCTTCCAAGAGACCCAGTACTTC.

This clonotype was found many times. The rearrangement joins TRBV3-1 to TRBJ1-4; no clear D. This CDR3 region has 17 residues. With 0 bases removed from V and 0 bases from J, the gap between germline ends came to 11 bases. CDR1 is LGHDT and CDR2 is YNNKEL in the germline V gene (reference sequence). The CDR3 here is CASSQDGSAATNEKLFF. CDR3 nucleotide sequence: TGTGCCAGCAGCCAAGATGGAAGCGCCGCAACTAATGAAAAACTGTTTTTT.

This clonotype was found a few times. The rearrangement uses TRBV11-1 and TRBJ1-4, with D possibly TRBD1 on 5 matching bases. CDR1 is SGHAT, CDR2 FQDESV, per germline (reference sequence). Trimming took 3 bases from V and 7 from J, leaving 9 bases between them. The CDR3 totals 13 residues. CDR3 region: CASSFQGGEKLFF. DNA for the CDR3: TGTGCCAGCAGCTTTCAGGGAGGTGAAAAACTGTTTTTT. Supplemented by reference TRBV11-1 and TRBJ1-4, the full variable domain reads EAEVAQSPRYKITEKSQAVAFWCDPISGHATLYWYRQILGQGPELLVQFQDESVVDDSQLPKDRFSAERLKGVDSTLKIQPAELGDSAMYLCASSFQGGEKLFFGSGTQLSVL.

There are many counts of this clonotype. This rearrangement joins TRBV12-3 or TRBV12-4 to TRBJ1-2, with D unclear. Trimming removed 3 bases at V and 7 bases at J, with 15 bases between. This CDR3 region has 14 residues. CDR3 sequence (DNA): TGTGCCAGCAGTTTGTCAGTCCGTCGAAGTGGCTACACCTTC. Translation gives CASSLSVRRSGYTF.

This clonotype was detected ten times or more. The chain links TRBV2 to TRBJ2-5, with D perhaps matching TRBD1 (5 bases). V lost 7 bases and J 4 bases, leaving 13 bases between the germline ends. From germline, CDR1 is SNHLY and CDR2 FYNNEI. The CDR3 length is 13 residues. CDR3 sequence: CASTGFVLETQYF. CDR3 in DNA: TGTGCCAGCACAGGGTTCGTCTTAGAGACCCAGTACTTC.

This clonotype came up many times. The gene calls are TRBV7-9 and TRBJ2-1; D gene uncertain. Trimming took 5 bases from V and 1 from J, leaving 12 bases between them. The CDR3 sequence is 15 residues long. CDR1 SEHNR and CDR2 FQNEAQ come from the germline V gene (reference sequence). The CDR3 DNA reads as TGTGCCAGCAGCAGGGCCGTGGGTTCCTACAATGAGCAGTTCTTC. Translation: CASSRAVGSYNEQFF. Full variable domain (missing parts from reference TRBV7-9 and TRBJ2-1): DTGVSQNPRHKITKRGQNVTFRCDPISEHNRLYWYRQTLGQGPEFLTYFQNEAQLEKSRLLSDRFSAERPKGSFSTLEIQRTEQGDSAMYLCASSRAVGSYNEQFFGPGTRLTVL.

In its sample, this clonotype was seen many times. In nucleotides, the CDR3 is TGTGCCAGCAGTCGATACCAGACAGGGCATAATTCACCCCTCCACTTT. As protein: CASSRYQTGHNSPLHF. The J gene is TRBJ1-6, the V gene TRBV3-1; 7 bases are a match to TRBD1. Germline V CDR1 and CDR2: LGHDT, YNNKEL (reference sequence). Losses at the gene ends were 6 bases for V and 5 bases for J; bases not matched to a gene: 10. The CDR3 has 16 residues.

V gene TRBV13 combines with J gene TRBJ2-5; D perhaps matches TRBD2 (6 bases). CDR1 is PRHDT, CDR2 FYEKMQ, per germline (reference sequence). V was trimmed by 5 bases and J by 4 bases, leaving 14 bases between them. The CDR3 has 14 residues. The CDR3 DNA reads as TGTGCCAGCAGCCCGGTCGGGGGAACAGAGACCCAGTACTTC. Protein product: CASSPVGGTETQYF.

This clonotype was recorded a few times. The rearrangement links TRBV3-1 to TRBJ1-2; D remains unclear. V lost 2 bases to trimming and J lost 8 bases, with 6 bases between them. The CDR3 totals 11 residues. Germline V gene data show CDR1 as LGHDT and CDR2 as YNNKEL (reference sequence). The CDR3 loop reads CASSQMEGYTF. As DNA, the CDR3 is TGTGCCAGCAGCCAAATGGAAGGCTACACCTTC.

In its sample, this clonotype was seen many times. The V gene is TRBV6-1, the J gene TRBJ2-5; TRBD2 aligns across 11 bases. The CDR3 has 16 residues. After removal of 3 bases from V and 1 base from J, the junction contained 4 bases not matched to a gene. Germline assignment: CDR1 MNHNS and CDR2 SASEGT. The CDR3 loop is CASSELAGGPQETQYF. CDR3 nucleotide sequence: TGTGCCAGCAGTGAGTTAGCGGGGGGGCCCCAAGAGACCCAGTACTTC.

This clonotype was detected many times. At one end the junction does not follow the germline gene, possibly because of a read error. V and J are TRBV5-1 and TRBJ2-4; 10 bases align to TRBD2. The CDR3 has 13 amino acids. Looked up from germline, CDR1 is SGHRS and CDR2 is YFSETQ. CDR3 sequence: CASSGGAVNIQYF. In DNA, the CDR3 is TGTGCCAGCAGCGGGGGGGCCGTTAACATTCAGTACTTC. Full variable domain (remainder filled in from reference TRBV5-1 and TRBJ2-4): KAGVTQTPRYLIKTRGQQVTLSCSPISGHRSVSWYQQTPGQGLQFLFEYFSETQRNKGNFPGRFSGRQFSNSRSEMNVSTLELGDSALYLCASSGGAVNIQYFGAGTRLSVL.

As concerns this clonotype: A read error may account for a junction end that differs from germline. The chain employs TRBV19 and TRBJ2-3, with D hard to call. Germline V gives CDR1 LNHDA, CDR2 SQIVND (reference sequence). This CDR3 is built from 13 residues. Here the CDR3 reads CASSISHSDMQYF. In nucleotides, the CDR3 is TGTGCCAGTAGTATATCGCATTCAGATATGCAGTATTTT.

A few counts support this clonotype. The V gene is TRBV30, the J gene TRBJ2-3; TRBD1 aligns across 7 bases. The CDR3 has 16 amino acids. The germline CDR1 and CDR2 sequences are GTSNPN and SVGIG (reference sequence). Trimming cost V 4 bases and J 2 bases; bases outside gene matches: 12. The CDR3 here is CAWKSAGTAYTDTQYF. In nucleotides, the CDR3 is TGTGCCTGGAAAAGTGCCGGGACAGCCTACACAGATACGCAGTATTTT.

This clonotype has ten or more counts. J is TRBJ2-5 and V is TRBV4-1; possibly TRBD1 or TRBD2 for D (7 bases each). Trimming shortened V by 5 bases and J by 5 bases, and 15 bases separated the two germline ends. In germline, CDR1 is MGHRA, CDR2 YSYEKL. The CDR3 contains 14 residues. The CDR3 DNA reads as TGCGCCAGCAGCGGGGAGGGGGCGACGGAGACCCAGTACTTC. It encodes CASSGEGATETQYF.

This clonotype was detected only a few times. V gene TRBV28 combines with J gene TRBJ1-6, with 10 bases lining up with TRBD1. This CDR3 is built from 16 residues. CDR1 is MDHEN, CDR2 SYDVKM, per germline. Losses at the gene ends were 6 bases for V and 9 bases for J; bases not matched to a gene: 11. The CDR3 region has the DNA TGTGCCAGCAGCTCCGGGGTGGGACAGGGGCGTTCACCCCTCCACTTT. Translated: CASSSGVGQGRSPLHF.

This clonotype was counted ten times or more. CDR3 residues: CASSPWDRTWDTEAFF. The CDR3 nucleotides read TGTGCCAGCTCACCATGGGATCGGACATGGGACACTGAAGCTTTCTTT. This rearrangement joins TRBV18 to TRBJ1-1, with D perhaps matching TRBD1 (5 bases). CDR3 size: 16 residues. Trimming removed 2 bases at V and 3 bases at J, with 16 bases between. Germline V CDR1 and CDR2: KGHSH, LQKENI. Using reference TRBV18 and TRBJ1-1 for the parts outside the CDR3, the full variable domain is NAGVMQNPRHLVRRRGQEARLRCSPMKGHSHVYWYRQLPEEGLKFMVYLQKENIIDESGMPKERFSAEFPKEGPSILRIQQVVRGDSAAYFCASSPWDRTWDTEAFFGQGTRLTVV.

On this clonotype itself: A read error is possible here, since a much larger clone lies one base away. The gene calls are TRBV11-3 and TRBJ1-5; no definite D call. Germline CDR1 is SGHNT and CDR2 is YENEEA. The CDR3 runs to 15 residues. The CDR3 protein is CASSSEAGCNQPKHF. CDR3 DNA: TGTGCCAGCAGCTCCGAGGCTGGCTGCAATCAGCCCAAGCATTTT.

In its sample, this clonotype was seen many times. The rearrangement uses TRBV15 and TRBJ1-2; D may be TRBD1 (5 bases). CDR3 size: 17 residues. V lost 4 bases and J lost 2, with 20 bases in between. The V gene's germline CDR1 is LNHNV and CDR2 YYDKDF (reference sequence). DNA for the CDR3: TGTGCCACCAGCACCGGGACTGACGGGTTATTAAACTATGGCTACACCTTC. It specifies CATSTGTDGLLNYGYTF.

This clonotype was recorded at least ten times. The chain is built from TRBV3-1 and TRBJ1-2; TRBD1 matches at 7 bases. In germline, CDR1 is LGHDT, CDR2 YNNKEL (reference sequence). V was pared by 4 bases and J by 2 bases, with 10 bases of the junction left unmatched. CDR3 length: 16 amino acids. The CDR3 is CASSLGQVYQNYGYTF. CDR3 coding DNA: TGTGCCAGCAGCCTTGGACAGGTCTACCAAAACTATGGCTACACCTTC.

This clonotype was seen at least ten times. The rearrangement links TRBV28 to TRBJ2-3, with a possible D match to TRBD2 (5 bases). V was shortened by 5 bases and J by 0 bases, with 15 bases between the two germline ends. Germline V gene sequence: CDR1 MDHEN, CDR2 SYDVKM. The CDR3 extends over 16 amino acids. The CDR3 here is CASSPLGRASTDTQYF. The CDR3 DNA sequence: TGTGCCAGCAGTCCCTTAGGGCGGGCGAGCACAGATACGCAGTATTTT.

CDR3 in amino acids: CSAGPSQGARTEAFF. CDR3 bases: TGCAGTGCTGGACCCTCACAGGGGGCGAGGACTGAAGCTTTCTTT. The V call is TRBV20-1, the J call TRBJ1-1; 9 nucleotides agree with TRBD1. V gave up 5 bases and J gave up 5 bases; unmatched junction bases: 12. Germline V lookup: CDR1 DFQATT, CDR2 SNEGSKA (reference sequence). The CDR3 spans 15 residues.

This chain joins TRBV4-1 and TRBJ2-7; no clear D. Between the trimmed V and J ends, which lost 4 bases and 0 bases, there was a span of 7 bases. Germline CDR1 reads MGHRA; CDR2 reads YSYEKL. This CDR3 comprises 13 residues. CDR3 in DNA: TGCGCCAGCAGCCCCTCGGTCTCCTACGAGCAGTACTTC. Translated, it gives CASSPSVSYEQYF.

The rearrangement links TRBV3-1 to TRBJ1-1; D uncertain. Trimming took off 4 bases at V and 6 bases at J, with 9 bases between the two ends. The CDR3 has 12 residues. The V gene's germline CDR1 is LGHDT and CDR2 YNNKEL (reference sequence). The CDR3 bases are TGTGCCAGCAGCCCCCACGGGGCTGAAGCTTTCTTT. Translating gives CASSPHGAEAFF.

The count of this clonotype is one. An end of the junction does not agree with germline; a read error may underlie this. The V and J genes are TRBV7-9 and TRBJ2-7; the match to TRBD1 covers 7 bases. The CDR3 runs to 14 residues. In germline, CDR1 is SEHNR, CDR2 FQNEAQ (reference sequence). The CDR3 loop reads CAGSLEQGSYEQYF. CDR3 nucleotide sequence: TGTGCCGGCAGCTTAGAACAGGGGTCCTACGAGCAGTACTTC.

This clonotype has ten or more counts. This chain links TRBV2 with TRBJ2-3; possible D gene TRBD2, 5 bases. V dropped 8 bases and J dropped 6 bases, with 18 bases sitting between them. This CDR3 is 14 amino acids long. Germline V lookup: CDR1 SNHLY, CDR2 FYNNEI. CDR3 bases: TGTGCCAGCCAAGGTGACATCTCGGGGGATACGCAGTATTTT. It is translated as CASQGDISGDTQYF.

This clonotype was counted a few times. The chain combines TRBV9 with TRBJ1-1, with TRBD1 as a possible D gene (5 bases). V was trimmed by 4 bases and J by 0 bases, leaving 16 bases between them. Germline CDR1 is SGDLS and CDR2 is YYNGEE. CDR3 size: 16 residues. CDR3 amino acids: CASSSQTGSMNTEAFF. DNA of the CDR3: TGTGCCAGCAGCTCCCAAACAGGATCCATGAACACTGAAGCTTTCTTT.

The rearrangement joins TRBV7-2 to TRBJ2-7; weak D call: TRBD2 (5 bases). The germline V gene encodes CDR1 SGHTA and CDR2 FQGNSA. V was shortened by 0 bases and J by 3 bases, with 9 bases between the two germline ends. CDR3 length: 14 residues. CDR3 nucleotides: TGTGCCAGCAGCTTAGCAGCCGGGATCTACGAGCAGTACTTC. Translation: CASSLAAGIYEQYF.

The chain joins TRBV5-6 to TRBJ1-1, with TRBD1 identical over 9 bases. CDR1 and CDR2 (germline): SGHDT, YYEEEE. V was clipped by 2 bases and J by 11 bases; unmatched bases: 4. CDR3 size: 12 residues. In DNA, the CDR3 is TGTGCCAGCAGCTTTCCCGGGACAGGGGCTTTCTTT. Its protein is CASSFPGTGAFF.

V is TRBV15 and J is TRBJ1-1; tentative D call: TRBD1 (5 bases). This CDR3 spans 13 amino acids. Germline-derived CDR1 and CDR2 are LNHNV and YYDKDF (reference sequence). V lost 3 bases, J lost 4 bases, and 9 bases lay in between. CDR3 loop: CATSSWGGTEAFF. As DNA, the CDR3 is TGTGCCACCAGCAGTTGGGGGGGCACTGAAGCTTTCTTT.